This TCR beta chain was sequenced in a study of CD8+ T cells in alopecia areata. The V and J ends lost 4 bases and 0 bases respectively, with 13 bases between them. From germline, CDR1 is MDHEN and CDR2 SYDVKM. The CDR3 length is 17 residues. Isolated RNA was reverse transcribed into cDNA used as the sequencing template. Assay used: immunoSEQ multiplex PCR; TCRdb lists only in-frame clones, some missing. The sample has fewer than 90,000 clones, 51% seen once; the top ten hold approximately 5.3%. PBMCs, the starting material, were the source of sorted CD4+ and CD8+ T cells. The sequencing sample was made of NKG2D-high CD8+ T cells sorted from blood. The sequence was collected from a human donor with alopecia areata. The chain links TRBV28 to TRBJ2-6, with a weak D call TRBD1 (6 bases). As DNA, the CDR3 is TGTGCCAGCAGTTCTTTGCAGGGGTTCTCTGGGGCCAACGTCCTGACTTTC. It codes for CASSSLQGFSGANVLTF.